The 4 T cell receptor beta chains below come from one sample, sequenced in a study of cytomegalovirus exposure and HLA in healthy donors. Researchers ran the PCR with 60 Vbeta and 13 Jbeta primers. Profiled with immunoSEQ multiplex PCR; TCRdb holds only in-frame clones, not every one. Altogether about 120,000 clones are present, 8% to 11% being singletons, with the ten largest covering about 4.7%. The specimen sequenced was PBMCs. The receptors were sampled from a woman between 18 and 29 years old in good health and CMV-seropositive.

The chain links TRBV25-1 to TRBJ1-2; D is ambiguous. Germline loops: CDR1 MGHDK, CDR2 SYGVNS. This CDR3 has 13 residues. Deletions cut 6 bases from V and 8 bases from J, with 16 bases between. DNA for the CDR3: TGTGCCAGCAGCAGCCCCCCACTGGGCGGCTACACCTTC. This encodes CASSSPPLGGYTF.

This rearrangement joins TRBV28 to TRBJ1-2; tentatively, D is TRBD1 (6 bases). V lost 4 bases and J lost 4, with 19 bases in between. Per the germline V gene, CDR1 is MDHEN and CDR2 is SYDVKM. CDR3 length equals 16 residues. The DNA of the CDR3 is TGTGCCAGCAGTTCCCCTCACCTGACAGGCCTCTATGGCTACACCTTC. Translation gives CASSSPHLTGLYGYTF.

The chain is built from TRBV28 and TRBJ2-7; 7 bases fit TRBD2. J lost 8 bases, V lost 6 bases, and 16 bases had no gene match. The germline V gene encodes CDR1 MDHEN and CDR2 SYDVKM. There are 15 residues in the CDR3. Here the CDR3 DNA reads TGTGCCAGCAGATCTCCCGAGGCGGGAGTCACGAAGCAGTACTTC. It specifies CASRSPEAGVTKQYF.

This rearrangement joins TRBV7-9 to TRBJ2-1; tentative D call: TRBD1 (6 bases). Germline V lookup: CDR1 SEHNR, CDR2 FQNEAQ (reference sequence). The CDR3 loop spans 15 amino acids. The V end lost 2 bases, the J end lost 0 bases, and 8 bases lay between the germline ends. CDR3 region: CASSLNRASYNEQFF. As DNA, the CDR3 is TGTGCCAGCAGCTTAAACAGGGCCTCCTACAATGAGCAGTTCTTC. The variable domain in full, with the rest retrieved from reference TRBV7-9 and TRBJ2-1, is DTGVSQNPRHKITKRGQNVTFRCDPISEHNRLYWYRQTLGQGPEFLTYFQNEAQLEKSRLLSDRFSAERPKGSFSTLEIQRTEQGDSAMYLCASSLNRASYNEQFFGPGTRLTVL.